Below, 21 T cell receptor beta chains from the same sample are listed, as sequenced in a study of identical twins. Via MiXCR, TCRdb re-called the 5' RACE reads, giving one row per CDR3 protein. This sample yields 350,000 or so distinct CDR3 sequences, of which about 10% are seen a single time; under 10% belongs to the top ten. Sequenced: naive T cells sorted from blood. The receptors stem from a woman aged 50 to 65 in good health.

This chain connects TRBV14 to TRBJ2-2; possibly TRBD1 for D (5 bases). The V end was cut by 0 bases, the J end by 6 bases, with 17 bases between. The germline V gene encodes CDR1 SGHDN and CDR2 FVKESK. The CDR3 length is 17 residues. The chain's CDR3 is CASSQDVPILGAGELFF. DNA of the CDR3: TGTGCCAGCAGCCAAGATGTCCCCATATTAGGGGCCGGGGAGCTGTTTTTT.

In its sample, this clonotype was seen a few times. CDR3 nucleotide sequence: TGCGCCAGCAGCCCCAGGAGGCAGGTCTCAGGGGATACGCAGTATTTT. Encoded protein: CASSPRRQVSGDTQYF. J is TRBJ2-3 and V is TRBV5-1; D assignment may be TRBD1 or TRBD2 (5 bases each). With 4 bases removed from V and 6 bases from J, the gap between germline ends came to 21 bases. Germline V gene lookup returns CDR1 SGHRS and CDR2 YFSETQ. This CDR3 has 16 amino acids.

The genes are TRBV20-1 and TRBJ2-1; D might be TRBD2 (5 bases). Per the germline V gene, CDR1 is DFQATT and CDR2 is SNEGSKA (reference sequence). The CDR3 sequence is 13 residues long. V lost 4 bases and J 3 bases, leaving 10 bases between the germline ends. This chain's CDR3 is CSANERNYNEQFF. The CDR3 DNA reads TGCAGTGCTAACGAGCGGAACTACAATGAGCAGTTCTTC.

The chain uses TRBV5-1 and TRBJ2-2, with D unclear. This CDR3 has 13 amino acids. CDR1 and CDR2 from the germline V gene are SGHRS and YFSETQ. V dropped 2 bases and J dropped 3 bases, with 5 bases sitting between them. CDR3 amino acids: CASSFRDTGELFF. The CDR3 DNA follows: TGCGCCAGCAGCTTCCGGGACACCGGGGAGCTGTTTTTT.

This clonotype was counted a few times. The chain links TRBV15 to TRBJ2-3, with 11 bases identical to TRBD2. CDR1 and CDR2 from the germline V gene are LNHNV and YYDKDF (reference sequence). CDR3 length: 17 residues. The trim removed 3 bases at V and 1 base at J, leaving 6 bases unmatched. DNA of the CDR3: TGTGCCACCAGCAGGCTAACTAGCGGGAGTGGCACAGATACGCAGTATTTT. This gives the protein CATSRLTSGSGTDTQYF.

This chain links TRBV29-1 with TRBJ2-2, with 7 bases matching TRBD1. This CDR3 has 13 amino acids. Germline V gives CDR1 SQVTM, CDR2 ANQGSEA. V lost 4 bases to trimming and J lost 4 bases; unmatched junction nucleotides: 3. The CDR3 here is CSVGQGSTGELFF. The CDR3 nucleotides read TGCAGCGTTGGACAGGGCTCCACCGGGGAGCTGTTTTTT.

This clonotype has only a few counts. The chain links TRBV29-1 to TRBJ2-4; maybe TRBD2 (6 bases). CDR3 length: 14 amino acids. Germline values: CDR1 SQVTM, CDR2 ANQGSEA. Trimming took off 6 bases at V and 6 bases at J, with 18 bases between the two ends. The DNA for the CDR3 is TGCAGCGTAGGTGGGCGGGGCCGTGGAAACATTCAGTACTTC. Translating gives CSVGGRGRGNIQYF. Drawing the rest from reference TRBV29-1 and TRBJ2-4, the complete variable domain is SAVISQKPSRDICQRGTSLTIQCQVDSQVTMMFWYRQQPGQSLTLIATANQGSEATYESGFVIDKFPISRPNLTFSTLTVSNMSPEDSSIYLCSVGGRGRGNIQYFGAGTRLSVL.

CDR3: CASSSPQETQYF. In DNA form, the CDR3 reads TGTGCCAGCAGCTCTCCGCAAGAGACCCAGTACTTC. The rearrangement uses TRBV11-2 and TRBJ2-5, with no clear D. With 4 bases removed from V and 2 bases from J, the gap between germline ends came to 5 bases. CDR1 SGHAT and CDR2 FQNNGV come from the germline V gene. The CDR3 sequence is 12 residues long.

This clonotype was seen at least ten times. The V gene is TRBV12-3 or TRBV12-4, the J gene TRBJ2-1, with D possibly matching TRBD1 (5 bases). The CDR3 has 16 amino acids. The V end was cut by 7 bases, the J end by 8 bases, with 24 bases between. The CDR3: CASILGHSSVMDEQFF. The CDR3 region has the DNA TGTGCCAGCATCTTGGGGCACTCCTCGGTCATGGATGAGCAGTTCTTC.

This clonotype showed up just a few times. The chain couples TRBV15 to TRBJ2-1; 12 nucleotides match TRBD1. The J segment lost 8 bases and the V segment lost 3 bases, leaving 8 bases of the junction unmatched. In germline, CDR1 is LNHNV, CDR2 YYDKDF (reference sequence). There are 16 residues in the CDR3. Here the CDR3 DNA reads TGTGCCACCAGCAGGGCCCTGGGGACAGGGGGCGATGAGCAGTTCTTC. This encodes CATSRALGTGGDEQFF.

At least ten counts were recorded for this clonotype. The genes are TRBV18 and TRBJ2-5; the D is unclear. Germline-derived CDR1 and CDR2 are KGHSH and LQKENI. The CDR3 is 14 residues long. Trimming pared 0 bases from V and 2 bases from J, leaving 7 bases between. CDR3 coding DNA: TGTGCCAGCTCACCACCGTCCGGGCAAGAGACCCAGTACTTC. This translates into CASSPPSGQETQYF.

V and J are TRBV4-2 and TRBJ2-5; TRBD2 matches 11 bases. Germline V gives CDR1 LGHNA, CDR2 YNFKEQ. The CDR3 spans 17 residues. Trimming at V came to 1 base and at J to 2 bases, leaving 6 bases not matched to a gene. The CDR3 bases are TGTGCCAGCAGCCAAGTCGGGCGACTAGCGGGACAAGAGACCCAGTACTTC. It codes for CASSQVGRLAGQETQYF.

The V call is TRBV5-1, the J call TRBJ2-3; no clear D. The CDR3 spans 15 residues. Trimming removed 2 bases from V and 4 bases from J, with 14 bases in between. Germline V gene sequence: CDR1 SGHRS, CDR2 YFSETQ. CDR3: CASSLAASGADTQYF. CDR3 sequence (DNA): TGCGCCAGCAGCTTAGCAGCGTCCGGCGCAGATACGCAGTATTTT.

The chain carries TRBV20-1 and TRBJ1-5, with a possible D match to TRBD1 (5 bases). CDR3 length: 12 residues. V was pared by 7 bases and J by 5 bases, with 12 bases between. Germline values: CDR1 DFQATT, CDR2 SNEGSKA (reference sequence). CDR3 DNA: TGCAGTGTGACTCAGGGAGATCAGCCCCAGCATTTT. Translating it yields CSVTQGDQPQHF.

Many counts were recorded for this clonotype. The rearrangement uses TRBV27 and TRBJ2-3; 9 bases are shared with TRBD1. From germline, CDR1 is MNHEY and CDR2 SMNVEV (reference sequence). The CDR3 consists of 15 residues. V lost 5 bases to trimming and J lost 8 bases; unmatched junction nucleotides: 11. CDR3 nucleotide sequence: TGTGCCAGCAGTGGATGGACAGGGGAAAGGGGTACGCAGTATTTT. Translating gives CASSGWTGERGTQYF.

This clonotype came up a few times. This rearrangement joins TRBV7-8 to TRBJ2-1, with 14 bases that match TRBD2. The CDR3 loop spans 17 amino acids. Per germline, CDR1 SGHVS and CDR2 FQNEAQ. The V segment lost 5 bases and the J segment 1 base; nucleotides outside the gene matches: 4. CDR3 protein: CASSGRLAGGSYNEQFF. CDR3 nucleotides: TGTGCCAGCAGCGGAAGACTAGCGGGAGGGTCCTACAATGAGCAGTTCTTC.

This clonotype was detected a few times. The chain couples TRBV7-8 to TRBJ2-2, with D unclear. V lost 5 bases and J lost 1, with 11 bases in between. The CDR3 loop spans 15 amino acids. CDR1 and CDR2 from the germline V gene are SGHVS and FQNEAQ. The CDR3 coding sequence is TGTGCCAGCAGCGCTAGACGGCAGAACACCGGGGAGCTGTTTTTT. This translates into CASSARRQNTGELFF.

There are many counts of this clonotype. The CDR3 loop is CASGSTAPNQPQHF. The CDR3, as DNA: TGTGCCAGCGGCTCGACAGCTCCCAATCAGCCCCAGCATTTT. V usage is TRBV28 and J usage is TRBJ1-5, with D possibly TRBD1 on 5 matching bases. V lost 8 bases and J lost 3, with 14 bases in between. This CDR3 is built from 14 residues. CDR1 and CDR2 (germline): MDHEN, SYDVKM.

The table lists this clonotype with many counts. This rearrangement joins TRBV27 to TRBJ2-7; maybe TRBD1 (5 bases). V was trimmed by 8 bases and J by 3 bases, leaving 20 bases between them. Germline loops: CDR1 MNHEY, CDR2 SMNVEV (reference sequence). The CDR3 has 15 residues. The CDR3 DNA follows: TGTGCCAGCCCCCCCCGACAGCACCTTCGCTACGAGCAGTACGTC. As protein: CASPPRQHLRYEQYV.

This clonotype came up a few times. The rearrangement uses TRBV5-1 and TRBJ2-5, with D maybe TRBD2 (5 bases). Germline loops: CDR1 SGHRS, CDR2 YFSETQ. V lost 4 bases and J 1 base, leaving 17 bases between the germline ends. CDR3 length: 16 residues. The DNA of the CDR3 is TGCGCCAGCAGCCGGACTGGACCCAACTCCCAAGAGACCCAGTACTTC. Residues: CASSRTGPNSQETQYF. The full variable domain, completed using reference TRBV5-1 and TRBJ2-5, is KAGVTQTPRYLIKTRGQQVTLSCSPISGHRSVSWYQQTPGQGLQFLFEYFSETQRNKGNFPGRFSGRQFSNSRSEMNVSTLELGDSALYLCASSRTGPNSQETQYFGPGTRLLVL.

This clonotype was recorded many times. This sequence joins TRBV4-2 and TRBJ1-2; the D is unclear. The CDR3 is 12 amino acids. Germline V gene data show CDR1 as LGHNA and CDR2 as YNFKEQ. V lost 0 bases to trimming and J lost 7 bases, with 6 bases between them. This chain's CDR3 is CASSQDLGGYTF. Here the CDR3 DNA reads TGTGCCAGCAGCCAAGATCTCGGTGGCTACACCTTC.